The 29 T cell receptor beta chains below were found in one sample sequenced in a study of cytomegalovirus exposure and HLA in healthy donors. The study ran its PCR with 60 Vbeta and 13 Jbeta primers. Method: immunoSEQ multiplex PCR; TCRdb's copy keeps in-frame clones and lacks some. The sample shows roughly 140,000 clones, roughly 80% of them seen only once. Sequencing used PBMCs. Receptors were obtained from a man aged 35-49 years in good health and CMV-seropositive.

The chain carries TRBV5-1 and TRBJ1-3; 10 bases align to TRBD1. Germline V gene data show CDR1 as SGHRS and CDR2 as YFSETQ. This CDR3 comprises 15 residues. With 4 bases clipped from V and 3 bases from J, the junction kept 4 bases outside the gene matches. The CDR3 region has the DNA TGCGCCAGCAGCATCGGGACAGGGGATGGAAACACCATATATTTT. Its protein is CASSIGTGDGNTIYF.

The rearrangement links TRBV9 to TRBJ1-2; 7 nucleotides line up with TRBD1. Germline V lookup: CDR1 SGDLS, CDR2 YYNGEE. V lost 3 bases, J lost 4 bases, and 9 bases stayed unmatched. This CDR3 comprises 15 residues. The CDR3 DNA reads as TGTGCCAGCAGCGCCCAACAGGGGATTTCCTATGGCTACACCTTC. It translates to CASSAQQGISYGYTF.

Concerning this clone itself: The junction shows a germline mismatch at one end, possibly a read error. This chain connects TRBV9 to TRBJ2-1; TRBD1 matches at 8 bases. There are 15 residues in the CDR3. CDR1 SGDLS and CDR2 YYNGEE come from the germline V gene. Here the CDR3 reads CASSVRDRMVNEQLF. CDR3 sequence (DNA): TGTGCCAGCAGCGTCCGGGACAGGATGGTCAATGAGCAGCTCTTC.

The rearrangement uses TRBV7-9 and TRBJ1-4; TRBD1 matches at 8 bases. CDR3 size: 15 residues. In germline, CDR1 is SEHNR, CDR2 FQNEAQ (reference sequence). J gave up 10 bases and V 4 bases, and 11 bases lay outside the gene matches. CDR3 DNA sequence: TGTGCCAGCAGCTCCCTGCGACAGGGGATGGTAAAACTGTTTTTT. As protein: CASSSLRQGMVKLFF. Together with reference TRBV7-9 and TRBJ1-4, the CDR3 gives the full variable domain: DTGVSQNPRHKITKRGQNVTFRCDPISEHNRLYWYRQTLGQGPEFLTYFQNEAQLEKSRLLSDRFSAERPKGSFSTLEIQRTEQGDSAMYLCASSSLRQGMVKLFFGSGTQLSVL.

This chain uses TRBV19 with TRBJ1-6; TRBD1 agrees at 7 bases. The CDR3 runs 14 residues. The J segment lost 3 bases and the V segment lost 4 bases, leaving 0 bases of the junction unmatched. Germline values: CDR1 LNHDA, CDR2 SQIVND (reference sequence). In nucleotides, the CDR3 is TGTGCCAGTAGTACAGGGGGCTATAATTCACCCCTCCACTTT. It specifies CASSTGGYNSPLHF. The full variable domain, its missing parts supplied by reference TRBV19 and TRBJ1-6, is DGGITQSPKYLFRKEGQNVTLSCEQNLNHDAMYWYRQDPGQGLRLIYYSQIVNDFQKGDIAEGYSVSREKKESFPLTVTSAQKNPTAFYLCASSTGGYNSPLHFGNGTRLTVT.

The V gene is TRBV27, the J gene TRBJ2-7; 7 bases line up with TRBD1. In germline, CDR1 is MNHEY, CDR2 SMNVEV (reference sequence). J was trimmed by 3 bases and V by 4 bases; bases with no gene match: 6. The CDR3 contains 14 residues. DNA of the CDR3: TGTGCCAGCAGTTGGGCGACAGGGAGCTACGAGCAGTACTTC. This codes for CASSWATGSYEQYF.

CDR3 coding DNA: TGTGCCAGCAGCCCTTTCGGGGACAGGGGGAAAGCTTTCTTT. Its protein is CASSPFGDRGKAFF. The rearrangement uses TRBV14 and TRBJ1-1; 11 nucleotides agree with TRBD1. The CDR3 sequence is 14 residues long. With 4 bases clipped from V and 9 bases from J, the junction kept 7 bases outside the gene matches. Germline assignment: CDR1 SGHDN and CDR2 FVKESK.

The table lists this clone with a count of one. The chain couples TRBV5-1 to TRBJ2-5; 8 bases agree with TRBD1. The V gene end was trimmed by 6 bases and the J gene end by 5 bases; junction bases not matched to a gene: 9. This CDR3 spans 14 amino acids. CDR1 and CDR2 from the germline V gene are SGHRS and YFSETQ. In DNA, the CDR3 is TGCGCCAGCACCGCTACAGGGGGTTTGGAGACCCAGTACTTC. It specifies CASTATGGLETQYF.

The chain carries TRBV12-5 and TRBJ2-2; perhaps TRBD2 as D (5 bases). V lost 0 bases to trimming and J lost 8 bases, with 7 bases between them. This CDR3 is 13 amino acids long. CDR1 and CDR2 (germline): LGHNT, FRNRAP. The CDR3 nucleotides are TGTGCTAGTGGTTTGGTACAGCGGGGGGAGCTGTTTTTT. It codes for CASGLVQRGELFF.

This sequence joins TRBV11-1 and TRBJ2-5; TRBD1 agrees at 9 bases. This CDR3 has 15 amino acids. The germline V gene has CDR1 SGHAT and CDR2 FQDESV (reference sequence). Trimming cost V 0 bases and J 4 bases; bases outside gene matches: 3. The CDR3 DNA reads as TGTGCCAGCAGCTTAGCGGGACAGGGTATAGAGACCCAGTACTTC. As protein: CASSLAGQGIETQYF. The full variable domain, its missing parts supplied by reference TRBV11-1 and TRBJ2-5, is EAEVAQSPRYKITEKSQAVAFWCDPISGHATLYWYRQILGQGPELLVQFQDESVVDDSQLPKDRFSAERLKGVDSTLKIQPAELGDSAMYLCASSLAGQGIETQYFGPGTRLLVL.

V gene TRBV20-1 combines with J gene TRBJ2-5; a weak D match, TRBD2 (5 bases). TRBJ2-7 matches the DNA end more closely, so the J call is doubtful. The CDR3 loop spans 11 amino acids. CDR1 is DFQATT, CDR2 SNEGSKA, per germline (reference sequence). This CDR3 reads CSARGSSEQYF. In DNA, the CDR3 is TGCAGTGCCCGAGGGAGCAGCGAGCAGTACTTC.

This chain links TRBV5-1 with TRBJ2-5; perhaps TRBD1 as D (6 bases). Germline assignment: CDR1 SGHRS and CDR2 YFSETQ. This CDR3 has 14 amino acids. V lost 3 bases and J 4 bases, leaving 13 bases between the germline ends. This CDR3 reads CASSWRQESETQYF. CDR3 nucleotides: TGCGCCAGCAGCTGGCGACAGGAGTCAGAGACCCAGTACTTC.

This chain links TRBV9 with TRBJ2-2; 12 positions match TRBD1. Germline V gene data show CDR1 as SGDLS and CDR2 as YYNGEE. The CDR3 extends over 18 amino acids. The J segment lost 8 bases and the V segment lost 0 bases, leaving 11 bases of the junction unmatched. CDR3 coding DNA: TGTGCCAGCAGCGTAGAGGGGGGACAGGGGGCAAGCGGAGGGGAGCTGTTTTTT. Residues: CASSVEGGQGASGGELFF.

CDR3 sequence (DNA): TGTGCCAGCAGCCTCAGGGATGGCACTGAAGCTTTCTTT. This gives the protein CASSLRDGTEAFF. The chain couples TRBV7-9 to TRBJ1-1; TRBD1 is a possible D gene (5 bases). Trimming removed 5 bases at V and 4 bases at J, with 11 bases between. This CDR3 is 13 amino acids long. CDR1 and CDR2 (germline): SEHNR, FQNEAQ (reference sequence). Combining the CDR3 with reference TRBV7-9 and TRBJ1-1 gives the whole variable domain DTGVSQNPRHKITKRGQNVTFRCDPISEHNRLYWYRQTLGQGPEFLTYFQNEAQLEKSRLLSDRFSAERPKGSFSTLEIQRTEQGDSAMYLCASSLRDGTEAFFGQGTRLTVV.

The table lists this clone with a count of one. This sequence joins TRBV4-1 and TRBJ2-7, with TRBD2 matching 11 bases. The CDR3 runs to 17 residues. Germline values: CDR1 MGHRA, CDR2 YSYEKL. Trimming took 3 bases from V and 5 from J; bases not matched to a gene: 12. The CDR3 sequence: CASSQHNSSGRFHEQYF. CDR3 nucleotide sequence: TGCGCCAGCAGCCAGCACAACTCTAGCGGGAGGTTCCACGAGCAGTACTTC.

This chain uses TRBV6-1 with TRBJ2-7; possible D gene TRBD1, 5 bases. This CDR3 is built from 14 residues. The germline V gene has CDR1 MNHNS and CDR2 SASEGT. Trimming shortened V by 3 bases and J by 5 bases, and 14 bases separated the two germline ends. The CDR3 DNA sequence: TGTGCCAGCAGTGAGAGAGACAGAGAGGACGAGCAGTACTTC. It encodes CASSERDREDEQYF.

The genes are TRBV18 and TRBJ1-1; 7 bases match TRBD1. There are 14 residues in the CDR3. J lost 0 bases, V lost 3 bases, and 1 base had no gene match. CDR1 and CDR2 (germline): KGHSH, LQKENI. The CDR3 nucleotides are TGTGCCAGCTCACCGGGACAGATGAACACTGAAGCTTTCTTT. It is translated as CASSPGQMNTEAFF.

This CDR3 reads CASSQDRAGLMNTEAFF. Here the CDR3 DNA reads TGCGCCAGCAGCCAAGATAGGGCAGGGCTCATGAACACTGAAGCTTTCTTT. The rearrangement links TRBV4-3 to TRBJ1-1; perhaps TRBD1 as D (5 bases). The germline gives CDR1 LGHNA, CDR2 YSLEER. The ends were cut back, 0 bases at V and 0 bases at J, with 14 bases in the middle. This CDR3 has 17 amino acids.

This chain joins TRBV5-5 and TRBJ2-7, with 11 bases fitting TRBD1. Germline assignment: CDR1 SGHKS and CDR2 YYEKEE (reference sequence). The CDR3 has 17 residues. V lost 6 bases, J lost 2 bases, and 13 bases stayed unmatched. The chain's CDR3 is CASTSGQGAAGTYEQYF. In DNA, the CDR3 is TGTGCCAGCACCTCCGGACAGGGGGCTGCAGGGACCTACGAGCAGTACTTC.

The V gene is TRBV7-9, the J gene TRBJ2-7; the match to TRBD2 covers 7 bases. CDR3 length equals 13 residues. Germline CDR1 and CDR2: SEHNR and FQNEAQ (reference sequence). V lost 5 bases and J lost 2; bases outside the gene matches: 3. CDR3 in DNA: TGTGCCAGCAGCGCCGGGAGGCCCTACGAGCAGTACTTC. Translation: CASSAGRPYEQYF. The whole variable domain, filled in from reference TRBV7-9 and TRBJ2-7, reads DTGVSQNPRHKITKRGQNVTFRCDPISEHNRLYWYRQTLGQGPEFLTYFQNEAQLEKSRLLSDRFSAERPKGSFSTLEIQRTEQGDSAMYLCASSAGRPYEQYFGPGTRLTVT.

The J gene is TRBJ2-3, the V gene TRBV9; 12 positions match TRBD2. V shed 4 bases, J shed 0 bases, and the junction held 6 bases outside the gene matches. The CDR3 has 17 amino acids. Per germline, CDR1 SGDLS and CDR2 YYNGEE. CDR3 sequence (DNA): TGTGCCAGCAGCCGACTAGCGGGAGAGGCTAGCACAGATACGCAGTATTTT. Residues: CASSRLAGEASTDTQYF. Full variable domain (missing parts from reference TRBV9 and TRBJ2-3): DSGVTQTPKHLITATGQRVTLRCSPRSGDLSVYWYQQSLDQGLQFLIQYYNGEERAKGNILERFSAQQFPDLHSELNLSSLELGDSALYFCASSRLAGEASTDTQYFGPGTRLTVL.

The V and J genes are TRBV5-1 and TRBJ1-3, with unresolved D. This CDR3 region has 14 residues. Trimming removed 4 bases from V and 1 base from J, with 9 bases in between. Germline V gives CDR1 SGHRS, CDR2 YFSETQ. The CDR3 is CASSTGESGNTIYF. CDR3 sequence (DNA): TGCGCCAGCAGCACCGGGGAGTCTGGAAACACCATATATTTT.

This clone was detected a few times. This chain joins TRBV6-5 and TRBJ2-2; the match to TRBD2 covers 11 bases. The CDR3 totals 16 residues. V shed 4 bases and J 5 bases; nucleotides not matched to a gene: 6. From germline, CDR1 is MNHEY and CDR2 SVGAGI. This chain's CDR3 is CASSSSGLAGTGELFF. CDR3 sequence (DNA): TGTGCCAGCAGTTCTTCAGGACTAGCGGGTACCGGGGAGCTGTTTTTT.

The chain has TRBV27 and TRBJ2-5, with 7 bases lining up with TRBD2. Germline lookup yields CDR1 MNHEY and CDR2 SMNVEV (reference sequence). This CDR3 spans 15 amino acids. The trim removed 4 bases at V and 2 bases at J, leaving 7 bases unmatched. The CDR3 spells CASSSSASGQETQYF. The CDR3 bases are TGTGCCAGCAGTTCCTCGGCTAGCGGACAAGAGACCCAGTACTTC.

This clone was recorded only once. V gene TRBV12-5 combines with J gene TRBJ2-1; TRBD1 matches at 9 bases. The germline CDR1 and CDR2 sequences are LGHNT and FRNRAP. J lost 4 bases, V lost 5 bases, and 9 bases had no gene match. The CDR3 is 16 residues long. In DNA, the CDR3 is TGTGCTAGTGGTCGCCCCTCGGGACAGGGATACAATGAGCAGTTCTTC. Its translation: CASGRPSGQGYNEQFF.

The chain recombines TRBV5-6 with TRBJ1-6; 8 bases fit TRBD1. V dropped 4 bases and J dropped 4; count of bases not matched to a gene: 1. CDR1 and CDR2 (germline): SGHDT, YYEEEE. There are 14 residues in the CDR3. The DNA of the CDR3 is TGTGCCAGCAGCCGGACAGGGTATAATTCACCCCTCCACTTT. It specifies CASSRTGYNSPLHF.

This clone has only a few counts. V and J are TRBV30 and TRBJ2-3, with D possibly matching TRBD1 (6 bases). V was pared by 7 bases and J by 4 bases, with 9 bases between. CDR3 length equals 11 residues. CDR1 is GTSNPN and CDR2 is SVGIG in the germline V gene (reference sequence). CDR3 bases: TGTGCCTTGGGGGCCTCAGATACGCAGTATTTT. Its translation is CALGASDTQYF. The full variable domain, in which reference TRBV30 and TRBJ2-3 provide the parts outside the CDR3, is SQTIHQWPATLVQPVGSPLSLECTVEGTSNPNLYWYRQAAGRGLQLLFYSVGIGQISSEVPQNLSASRPQDRQFILSSKKLLLSDSGFYLCALGASDTQYFGPGTRLTVL.

The chain uses TRBV10-3 and TRBJ1-1; D gene ambiguous. The germline gives CDR1 ENHRY, CDR2 SYGVKD. The CDR3 length is 16 residues. V lost 4 bases and J 3 bases, leaving 18 bases between the germline ends. The CDR3 coding sequence is TGTGCCATCAGTGCTTTTGACAATTGGGGAGACACTGAAGCTTTCTTT. Translated: CAISAFDNWGDTEAFF.

The chain joins TRBV4-1 to TRBJ1-1; D not certain. V lost 3 bases to trimming and J lost 0 bases, with 5 bases between them. CDR1 is MGHRA, CDR2 YSYEKL, per germline. The CDR3 has 13 residues. The CDR3 nucleotides read TGCGCCAGCAGCCATCGGGTGAACACTGAAGCTTTCTTT. Encoded protein: CASSHRVNTEAFF.